These T cell receptor beta chains were read from a single sample in a study of blood T cell repertoires in COVID-19. TCRdb's table, derived via immunoSEQ multiplex PCR, lists solely in-frame clones and lacks some. Of some 170,000 clones detected, about 80% appear once; the ten largest clones hold roughly 25%. Sequencing input: peripheral blood. These receptors were obtained from a woman aged 70-85 years with acute or convalescent COVID-19. Both conserved end residues are part of each CDR3. D genes are given only for firm matches. The size entry is marked missing in some rows and otherwise reads once, few, many or a size class.

NA	TRBJ2-7	NA	TRBV12-3/TRBV12-4	TGTGCCAGCAGTTTTACAGGCTACGAGCAGTACTTC	CASSFTGYEQYF
NA	TRBJ2-7	NA	TRBV2	TGTGCCAGCAGTGAGCTGAGTTACGAGCAGTACTTC	CASSELSYEQYF
NA	TRBJ2-3	NA	TRBV19	TGTGCCAGTAGTATCAGGGCGTGGGCAACAGATACGCAGTATTTT	CASSIRAWATDTQYF
TRBD1	TRBJ1-2	NA	TRBV12-3/TRBV12-4	TGTGCCAGCAGTATCGCAGGGGGTAATGGCTACACCTTC	CASSIAGGNGYTF
NA	TRBJ2-5	NA	TRBV5-1	TGCGCCAGCAGCTTGGTGTTAGGCGGTCGACAAGAGACCCAGTACTTC	CASSLVLGGRQETQYF
NA	TRBJ2-7	NA	TRBV5-5	TGTGCCAGCAGCTTGCGTGCATCGACAGAGCAGTACTTC	CASSLRASTEQYF
NA	TRBJ2-5	NA	TRBV3-1/TRBV3-2	TGTGCCAGCAGCCAAGGTGTGGGGGGGACCCAGTACTTC	CASSQGVGGTQYF
NA	TRBJ2-7	NA	TRBV2	TGTGCCAGCAGTGATTGGGGTCAGGAGGACGAGCAGTACTTC	CASSDWGQEDEQYF
TRBD2	TRBJ2-5	NA	TRBV29-1	TGCAGCGTTGACCCCCCCGGGGGGGGGCGCAGGTTAAAGTACTTC	CSVDPPGGGRRLKYF
TRBD1	TRBJ1-6	many	TRBV10-3	TGTGCCATCAGTGCCCCAGACAGGGACAATTCACCCCTCCACTTT	CAISAPDRDNSPLHF
NA	TRBJ1-5	many	TRBV3-1/TRBV3-2	TGTGCCAGCAGCCAAGATAGGACAGCTAATCAGCCCCAGCATTTT	CASSQDRTANQPQHF
TRBD1	TRBJ1-1	NA	TRBV5-5	TGTGCCAGCAGGTTGGGACAGGGGGTCACTGAAGCTTTCTTT	CASRLGQGVTEAFF
NA	TRBJ2-7	few	TRBV6-5	TGTGCCAGCAGTTACAACCGAGGGAGCGGTGTAGAGCAGTACTTC	CASSYNRGSGVEQYF
NA	TRBJ2-5	NA	TRBV24-1	TGTGCCACCAGTGATTTCAGGTCAGGGGCGGAGACCCAGTACTTC	CATSDFRSGAETQYF
TRBD1	TRBJ1-5	NA	TRBV28	TGTGCCAGCAGAGGACTGCGCGGGGGGTTCCGGGACAGCAGTTTAAGCAATCAGCCCCAGCATTTT	CASRGLRGGFRDSSLSNQPQHF
TRBD1	TRBJ2-7	NA	TRBV6-9	TGTGCCAGCAGTTATTTGTCTGGACAGGGGTCCGAGCAGTACTTC	CASSYLSGQGSEQYF
NA	TRBJ1-5	NA	TRBV19	TGTGCCAGTAGTATGTTTGGGCAGGGTAGTCAGCCCCAGCATTTT	CASSMFGQGSQPQHF
NA	TRBJ2-5	NA	TRBV18	TGTGCCAGCTCACCAGGGGCGGGGGCCCGGGAGACCCAGTACTTC	CASSPGAGARETQYF
NA	TRBJ2-3	NA	TRBV10-3	TGTGCCGTCCGGCGAAGGGGAAGCACAGATACGCAGTATTTT	CAVRRRGSTDTQYF
NA	TRBJ1-1	few	TRBV19	TGTGCCAGTAGTATCCTCCACAGGGATATCTCTGAAGCTTTCTTT	CASSILHRDISEAFF
TRBD1	TRBJ1-2	NA	TRBV18	TGTGCCAGCTCACCGAGGCACCATTCAGGACAGGGATCCCTCGAGGGCTACACCTTC	CASSPRHHSGQGSLEGYTF
NA	TRBJ1-4	NA	TRBV19	TGTGCCAGTAGTTCGGGTCAGAGCAATGAAAAACTGTTTTTT	CASSSGQSNEKLFF
NA	TRBJ1-3	NA	TRBV29-1	TGCAGCGTTGAGGTTGAGGGTTTGGGAAACACCATATATTTT	CSVEVEGLGNTIYF
TRBD1	TRBJ2-1	NA	TRBV5-1	TGCGCCAGCAGCTTGTTCGGACAGGGGAGCCCCAATGAGCAGTTCTTC	CASSLFGQGSPNEQFF
NA	TRBJ1-5	NA	TRBV4-2	TGTGCCAGCAGCCAGGAGACGTACAATCAGCCCCAGCATTTT	CASSQETYNQPQHF
NA	TRBJ2-3	NA	TRBV24-1	TGTGCCACCGGCAGGGGAGATACGCAGTATTTT	CATGRGDTQYF
TRBD2	TRBJ2-5	NA	TRBV29-1	TGCAGCGTCGGCGGCGGGGGCCAAGAGACCCAGTACTTC	CSVGGGGQETQYF
TRBD1	TRBJ1-2	NA	TRBV12-3/TRBV12-4	TGTGCCAGCAGTAAAGACAGGGCCGGCTACACCTTC	CASSKDRAGYTF
NA	TRBJ2-5	NA	TRBV5-4	TGTGCCAGCAGCTTGACAACGGTAGGGGCCCAGTACTTC	CASSLTTVGAQYF